This is a list of T cell receptor beta chains from one sample in a study of blood T cell repertoires in COVID-19. Some clones are missing from TCRdb's copy, which holds only in-frame ones; the method was immunoSEQ multiplex PCR. The sample has about 78,000 clones, 86% seen once. The specimen was peripheral blood. The receptors here all came from a man aged 45-60 years with active or convalescent COVID-19. Both conserved end residues are part of each CDR3. A D gene is named only where the DNA matches it firmly. Not all rows give a size; the values are once, few, many and, for expanded clones, a class.

>NA|TRBJ2-6|TRBV5-1|NA
CASSFTGPGANVLTF
TGCGCCAGCAGCTTTACAGGGCCGGGGGCCAACGTCCTGACTTTC
>NA|TRBJ2-2|TRBV2|NA
CASIGENTGELFF
TGTGCCAGCATAGGGGAGAACACCGGGGAGCTGTTTTTT
>NA|TRBJ2-2|TRBV9|once
CASSVATAGTNTGELFF
TGTGCCAGCAGCGTAGCTACGGCGGGGACGAACACCGGGGAGCTGTTTTTT
>NA|TRBJ2-6|TRBV6-1|NA
CASSELPRATGANVLTF
TGTGCCAGCAGTGAACTGCCCAGGGCAACTGGGGCCAACGTCCTGACTTTC
>NA|TRBJ1-2|TRBV5-1|NA
CASSYDDAGGYGYTF
TGCGCCAGCAGTTATGACGACGCGGGGGGCTATGGCTACACCTTC
>NA|TRBJ2-3|TRBV24-1|NA
CATSDQTGPQDTQYF
TGTGCCACCAGTGACCAAACAGGGCCCCAAGATACGCAGTATTTT
>TRBD2|TRBJ2-5|TRBV2|NA
CASITGRGGETQYF
TGTGCCAGCATAACAGGGCGGGGGGGAGAGACCCAGTACTTC
>TRBD1|TRBJ2-2|TRBV9|NA
CASSVSGQGIRLANTGELFF
TGTGCCAGCAGCGTATCTGGACAGGGGATTCGGCTCGCGAACACCGGGGAGCTGTTTTTT
>TRBD1|TRBJ2-3|TRBV11-2|NA
CASSLRTGAGTDTQYF
TGTGCCAGCAGCCTCCGGACAGGGGCGGGCACAGATACGCAGTATTTT
>NA|TRBJ2-3|TRBV25-1|NA
CASSEGGGRTDTQYF
TGTGCCAGCAGTGAAGGGGGGGGGCGCACAGATACGCAGTATTTT
>TRBD1|TRBJ1-5|TRBV10-2|NA
CASGKGQAQPQHF
TGCGCCAGCGGGAAGGGACAGGCCCAGCCCCAGCATTTT
>TRBD1|TRBJ2-2|TRBV2|NA
CASSEVLGQGDPGELFF
TGTGCCAGCAGTGAAGTTCTAGGACAGGGGGACCCCGGGGAGCTGTTTTTT
>NA|TRBJ1-5|TRBV29-1|NA
CSVGGGNQPQHF
TGCAGCGTTGGGGGGGGAAATCAGCCCCAGCATTTT
>TRBD2|TRBJ2-1|TRBV27|NA
CASSPTGTSGTLQNNEQFF
TGTGCCAGCAGTCCAACCGGGACTAGCGGGACCCTACAGAACAATGAGCAGTTCTTC
>TRBD2|TRBJ2-5|TRBV6-5|NA
CASSQGPTGGETQYF
TGTGCCAGCAGTCAGGGACCCACGGGGGGAGAGACCCAGTACTTC
>NA|TRBJ2-3|TRBV19|NA
CASSIDGAGVGGTDTQYF
TGTGCCAGTAGTATAGATGGGGCAGGGGTCGGGGGCACAGATACGCAGTATTTT
>TRBD1|TRBJ1-6|TRBV19|NA
CASSWDRGSPLHF
TGTGCCAGTAGTTGGGACAGGGGATCACCCCTCCACTTT
>TRBD1|TRBJ1-2|TRBV6-6|NA
CASNRQGQNYGYTF
TGTGCCAGCAACAGACAGGGGCAAAACTATGGCTACACCTTC
>TRBD1|TRBJ2-1|TRBV28|NA
CASSSAGTQGFNEQFF
TGTGCCAGCAGTTCCGCTGGGACACAGGGGTTCAATGAGCAGTTCTTC
>TRBD1|TRBJ1-5|TRBV18|few
CASSDTGGRQPQHF
TGTGCCAGCTCGGACACAGGGGGCAGGCAGCCCCAGCATTTT
>TRBD1|TRBJ1-3|TRBV10-2|NA
CASSAGQGGGNTIYF
TGCGCCAGCAGTGCCGGACAGGGGGGCGGAAACACCATATATTTT
>NA|TRBJ1-5|TRBV19|NA
CASSGGGSNQPQHF
TGTGCCAGTAGTGGGGGGGGAAGCAATCAGCCCCAGCATTTT
>NA|TRBJ1-1|TRBV3-1/TRBV3-2|once
CASSQEGGTEAFF
TGTGCCAGCAGCCAAGAGGGGGGAACTGAAGCTTTCTTT
>TRBD1|TRBJ2-2|TRBV27|NA
CASSLRGRAANTGELFF
TGTGCCAGCAGTTTAAGGGGGCGGGCGGCGAACACCGGGGAGCTGTTTTTT
>NA|TRBJ2-2|TRBV9|NA
CASSVVTGGGELFF
TGTGCCAGCAGCGTAGTGACCGGAGGCGGGGAGCTGTTTTTT
>TRBD1|TRBJ2-5|TRBV7-2|NA
CASSLGGTGRETQYF
TGTGCCAGCAGCTTAGGTGGGACAGGTCGAGAGACCCAGTACTTC
>TRBD2|TRBJ2-3|TRBV5-1|NA
CASSRLAGGTDTQYF
TGCGCCAGCAGCCGACTAGCGGGTGGCACAGATACGCAGTATTTT
>TRBD1|TRBJ1-5|TRBV6-5|NA
CASRDRGSQPQHF
TGTGCCAGCAGGGACAGGGGTAGCCAGCCCCAGCATTTT
>TRBD2|TRBJ2-2|TRBV6-5|NA
CASTLGGGTGELFF
TGTGCCAGCACCTTGGGGGGGGGCACCGGGGAGCTGTTTTTT
>NA|TRBJ2-5|TRBV5-1|NA
CASFEGRGVQETQYF
TGCGCCAGCTTTGAGGGCAGGGGTGTCCAAGAGACCCAGTACTTC